This entry is about one T cell receptor beta chain. This sample is part of a study of T cells after yellow fever vaccination. TCRdb processed the 5' RACE reads anew with MiXCR; each CDR3 protein has one entry. The table includes 500,000 to 650,000 distinct CDR3 sequences, less than 20% detected once. The sequence was obtained from a man aged 18 to 30 who received the YFV17D yellow fever vaccine. This specimen was PBMCs, taken 5 days after the first yellow fever vaccination.

The CDR3 coding sequence is TGCGCCAGCAGCCAAGTTGGCAGGGGCGCAATCGGGGAGCTGTTTTTT. Translation: CASSQVGRGAIGELFF. This chain connects TRBV4-1 to TRBJ2-2, with D perhaps matching TRBD1 (6 bases). CDR1 is MGHRA, CDR2 YSYEKL, per germline. The CDR3 length is 16 residues. With 1 base removed from V and 7 bases from J, the gap between germline ends came to 16 bases.